The rows below give T cell receptor beta chains drawn from one sample of a study of cytomegalovirus exposure and HLA in healthy donors. Clones were read by immunoSEQ multiplex PCR, and TCRdb kept only the in-frame ones, dropping some. Among 100,000 or so clones listed, 75% were seen once. Sequencing used PBMCs. These TCRs come from a woman aged 18-35 years in good health and CMV-seropositive. The CDR3 runs from the conserved cysteine through the conserved F or W. A D gene is named only where the DNA matches it firmly. Part of the rows lack a size; the others show once, few, many or a class for expanded clones.

DNA,CDR3,D,V,J,size
TGTGCCAGCAGCGTATTGTCTAGCGGGAGTGTCGGGGAGCTGTTTTTT,CASSVLSSGSVGELFF,TRBD2,TRBV9,TRBJ2-2,-
TGTGCCAGTAGTATAAGCGGGAGGGCCATATCGAACACCGGGGAGCTGTTTTTT,CASSISGRAISNTGELFF,TRBD2,TRBV19,TRBJ2-2,-
TGTGCCAGCAGCATACCAAATGGACGGGAGAACACTGAAGCTTTCTTT,CASSIPNGRENTEAFF,-,TRBV7-2,TRBJ1-1,-
TGTGCCTGGAGTGGTGGGACAGGGTTGATTAGCAATCAGCCCCAGCATTTT,CAWSGGTGLISNQPQHF,TRBD1,TRBV30,TRBJ1-5,-
TGTGCCAGCAGCTTAGTGGTCCTAGCGAGAGAGCAGTACTTC,CASSLVVLAREQYF,-,TRBV11-2,TRBJ2-7,few
TGTGCCAGCAGCTTAGGACAGAGCAGCTCCTACGAGCAGTACTTC,CASSLGQSSSYEQYF,-,TRBV7-6,TRBJ2-7,many
TGTGCCAGCAGCTTAGCCCGAGAGACCCAGTACTTC,CASSLARETQYF,-,TRBV7-2,TRBJ2-5,-
TGTGCCTGGACTCCAAGGGGGGGATTGAGCAATCAGCCCCAGCATTTT,CAWTPRGGLSNQPQHF,-,TRBV30,TRBJ1-5,few
TGTGCCGGTAACCCCGGGACTAGTCCGTACGAGCAGTACTTC,CAGNPGTSPYEQYF,TRBD2,TRBV30,TRBJ2-7,-
TGTGCCAGCAGCTTAGCAGCGGGAGAGGTAGATACGCAGTATTTT,CASSLAAGEVDTQYF,TRBD2,TRBV7-2,TRBJ2-3,-
TGTGCCAGCAGTGAAAACGCGGGGAGAGGTTGGGAGACCCAGTACTTC,CASSENAGRGWETQYF,-,TRBV6-1,TRBJ2-5,once
TGTGCCAGCAGCTCAGCAGGACAGAGCACAGATACGCAGTATTTT,CASSSAGQSTDTQYF,-,TRBV9,TRBJ2-3,-
TGTGCCAGCAGCGCGACTAGCGGGAGTTACGAGCAGTACTTC,CASSATSGSYEQYF,TRBD2,TRBV7-2,TRBJ2-7,few
TGTGCCAGCAGTTACTCCGGGACAGGGGTCCAAGAGACCCAGTACTTC,CASSYSGTGVQETQYF,TRBD1,TRBV6-5,TRBJ2-5,once
TGTGCCAGCAGTGGGACCGGGAATGATGAGCAGTTCTTC,CASSGTGNDEQFF,-,TRBV2,TRBJ2-1,-
TGTGCCAGCCTAGACGGTGGTCGGACCATATATTTT,CASLDGGRTIYF,-,TRBV5-8,TRBJ1-3,-
TGCGCCAGCAGCTTGGCCGGGACAGGAAACCAAGAGACCCAGTACTTC,CASSLAGTGNQETQYF,TRBD1,TRBV5-1,TRBJ2-5,-
TGTGCCAGCAGCTTGGCAGGCGGGGGTAATGAAAAACTGTTTTTT,CASSLAGGGNEKLFF,-,TRBV5-8,TRBJ1-4,-
TGTGCCAGCAGTTTCGCCCGGGTAACCTCCTACGAGCAGTACTTC,CASSFARVTSYEQYF,-,TRBV28,TRBJ2-7,-
TGTGCCAGCAGTGTAACGGGGGAGGGCCGCTACGAGCAGTACTTC,CASSVTGEGRYEQYF,TRBD2,TRBV25-1,TRBJ2-7,-